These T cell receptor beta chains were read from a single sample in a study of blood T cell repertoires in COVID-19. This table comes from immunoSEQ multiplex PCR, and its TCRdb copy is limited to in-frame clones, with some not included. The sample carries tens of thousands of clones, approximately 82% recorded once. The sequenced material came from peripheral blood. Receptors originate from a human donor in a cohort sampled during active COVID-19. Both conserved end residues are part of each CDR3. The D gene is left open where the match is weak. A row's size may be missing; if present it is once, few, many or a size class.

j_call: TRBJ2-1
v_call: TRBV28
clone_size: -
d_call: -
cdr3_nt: TGTGCCAGCAGTTCTACCCCTACTAATTACAATGAGCAGTTCTTC
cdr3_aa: CASSSTPTNYNEQFF

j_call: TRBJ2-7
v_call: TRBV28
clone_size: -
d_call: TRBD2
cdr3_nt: TGTGCCAGCACCACTCCTAGGAACAGGGGTAACGAGCGGGAGGCTTACGAGCAGTACTTC
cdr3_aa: CASTTPRNRGNEREAYEQYF

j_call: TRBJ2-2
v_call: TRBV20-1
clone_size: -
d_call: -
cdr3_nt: TGCAGTGCTAGTTTTACGGGAGCGAACACCGGGGAGCTGTTTTTT
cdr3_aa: CSASFTGANTGELFF

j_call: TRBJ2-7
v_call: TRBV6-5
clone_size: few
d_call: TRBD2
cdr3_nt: TGTGCCAGCAGTCGGACTAGCGGGAGTATTTTCGAGCAGTACTTC
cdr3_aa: CASSRTSGSIFEQYF

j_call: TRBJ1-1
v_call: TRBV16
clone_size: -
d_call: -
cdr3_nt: TGTGCCAGCAGCCAACAGGACATTGGGACTGAAGCTTTCTTT
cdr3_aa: CASSQQDIGTEAFF

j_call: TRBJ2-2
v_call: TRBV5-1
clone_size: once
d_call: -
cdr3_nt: TGCGCCAGCAGCTTGGAAGCTAACACCGGGGAGCTGTTTTTT
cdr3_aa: CASSLEANTGELFF

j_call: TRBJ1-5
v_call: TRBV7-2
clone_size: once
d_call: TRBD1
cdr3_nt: TGTGCCAGCAGCTCCGACAGGGGGCACCAGCCCCAGCATTTT
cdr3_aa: CASSSDRGHQPQHF

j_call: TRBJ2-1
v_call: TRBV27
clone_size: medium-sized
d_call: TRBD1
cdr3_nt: TGTGCCAGCAGTTTAGACGGGACAGGATACAATGAGCAGTTCTTC
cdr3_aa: CASSLDGTGYNEQFF

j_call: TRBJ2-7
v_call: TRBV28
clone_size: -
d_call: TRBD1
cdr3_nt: TGTGCCAGCACCCCGCCGACAGGGTCCCATCGGGAGCAGTACTTC
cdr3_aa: CASTPPTGSHREQYF

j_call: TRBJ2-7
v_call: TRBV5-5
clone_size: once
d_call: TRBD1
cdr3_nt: TGTGCCAGCAGCCCGACAGGGGGCAAAACCTACGAGCAGTACTTC
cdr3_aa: CASSPTGGKTYEQYF

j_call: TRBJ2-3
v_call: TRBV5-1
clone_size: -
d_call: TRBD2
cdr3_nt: TGCGCCAGCAGCCCTGGACTAGCGGGCACAGATACGCAGTATTTT
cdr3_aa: CASSPGLAGTDTQYF

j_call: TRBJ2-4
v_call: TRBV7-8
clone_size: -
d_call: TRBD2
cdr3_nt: TGTGCCAGCAGCTCCCCGTCCGGGGGGAACATTCAGTACTTC
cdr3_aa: CASSSPSGGNIQYF

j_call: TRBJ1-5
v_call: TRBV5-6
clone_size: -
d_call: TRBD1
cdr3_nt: TGTGCCAGCAGCTTGGGGACAGGGGGCAATCAGCCCCAGCATTTT
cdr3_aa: CASSLGTGGNQPQHF

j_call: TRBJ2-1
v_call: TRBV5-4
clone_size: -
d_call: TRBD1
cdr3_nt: TGTGCCAGCAGCCTGGATTCGGGACAGCACAATGAGCAGTTCTTC
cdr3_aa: CASSLDSGQHNEQFF

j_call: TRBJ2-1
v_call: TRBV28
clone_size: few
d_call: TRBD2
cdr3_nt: TGTGCCAGCAGTTTTGTAGCGGGAATGTACTATGAGCAGTTCTTC
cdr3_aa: CASSFVAGMYYEQFF

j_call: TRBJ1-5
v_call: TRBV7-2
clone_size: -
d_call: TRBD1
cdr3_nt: TGTGCCAGCAGACCAGGGGGAAGCAATCAGCCCCAGCATTTT
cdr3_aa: CASRPGGSNQPQHF

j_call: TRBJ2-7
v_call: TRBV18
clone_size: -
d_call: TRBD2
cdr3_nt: TGTGCCAGCTCACCAAGGGGGGGACTAGCGGGAGGACTACCCACATACGAGCAGTACTTC
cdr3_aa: CASSPRGGLAGGLPTYEQYF

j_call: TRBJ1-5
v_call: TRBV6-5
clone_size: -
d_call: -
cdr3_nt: TGTGCCAGCAGTTATCGGAGGAATCAGCCCCAGCATTTT
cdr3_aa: CASSYRRNQPQHF

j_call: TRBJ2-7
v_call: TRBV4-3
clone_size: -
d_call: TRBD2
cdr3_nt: TGCGCCAGCAGCCTGGTAGCGGGAAGTTACGAGCAGTACTTC
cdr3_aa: CASSLVAGSYEQYF

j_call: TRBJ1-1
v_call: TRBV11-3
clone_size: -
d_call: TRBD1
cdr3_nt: TGTGCCAGCAGCTTAGATCCGACAGGGGGTGAAGCTTTCTTT
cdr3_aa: CASSLDPTGGEAFF

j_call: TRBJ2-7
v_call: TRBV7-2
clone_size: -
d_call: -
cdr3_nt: TGTGCCAGCAGCGACCGGACAGCTACCTACGAGCAGTACTTC
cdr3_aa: CASSDRTATYEQYF

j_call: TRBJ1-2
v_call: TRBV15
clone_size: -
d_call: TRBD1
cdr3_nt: TGTGCCACCAGCAGAGATAAGGGGGCGGGCTATGGCTACACCTTC
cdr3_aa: CATSRDKGAGYGYTF

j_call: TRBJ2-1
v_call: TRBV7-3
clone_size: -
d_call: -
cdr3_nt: TGTGCCAGCAGCCCCCTCCGTGGGGAGGATGAGCAGTTCTTC
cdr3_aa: CASSPLRGEDEQFF

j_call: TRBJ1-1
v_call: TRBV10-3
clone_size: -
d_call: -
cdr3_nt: TGTGCCATCAGTGAGTCGAGGGGGGGCACTGAAGCTTTCTTT
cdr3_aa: CAISESRGGTEAFF

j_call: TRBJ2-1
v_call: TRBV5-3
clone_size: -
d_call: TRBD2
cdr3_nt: TGTGCCAGAAGCCCCGGCCTAGCGGGCGACAATGAGCAGTTCTTC
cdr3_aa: CARSPGLAGDNEQFF

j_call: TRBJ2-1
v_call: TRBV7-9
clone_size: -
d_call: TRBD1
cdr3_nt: TGTGCCAGCACCCTCGGACAGGGGGCGGCAAATGAGCAGTTCTTC
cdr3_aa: CASTLGQGAANEQFF

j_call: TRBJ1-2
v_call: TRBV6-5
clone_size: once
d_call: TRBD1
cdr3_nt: TGTGCCAGCAATTCGGGACAGAGAAACTATGGCTACACCTTC
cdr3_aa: CASNSGQRNYGYTF

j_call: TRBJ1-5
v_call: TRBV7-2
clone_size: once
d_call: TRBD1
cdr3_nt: TGTGCCAGCAGCTTACAGGGGGACAGCAATCAGCCCCAGCATTTT
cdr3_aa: CASSLQGDSNQPQHF

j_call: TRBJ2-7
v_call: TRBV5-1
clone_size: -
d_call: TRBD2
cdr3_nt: TGCGCCAGCAGCTTGACTAGCGGGACCTACGAGCAGTACTTC
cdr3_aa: CASSLTSGTYEQYF

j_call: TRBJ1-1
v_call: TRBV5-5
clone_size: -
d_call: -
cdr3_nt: TGTGCCAGCAGCTCCCAGACAGCTATAAACACTGAAGCTTTCTTT
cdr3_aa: CASSSQTAINTEAFF

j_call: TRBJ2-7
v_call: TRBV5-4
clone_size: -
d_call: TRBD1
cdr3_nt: TGTGCCAGCAGCTCCGGGACAGTCTACTCCTACGAGCAGTACTTC
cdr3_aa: CASSSGTVYSYEQYF

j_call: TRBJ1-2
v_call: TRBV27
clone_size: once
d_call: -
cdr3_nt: TGTGCCAGCAGTTTGCCAGATTGGGGCTACACCTTC
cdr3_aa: CASSLPDWGYTF

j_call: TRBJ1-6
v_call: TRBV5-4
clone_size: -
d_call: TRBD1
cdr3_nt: TGTGCCAGCGGGCCGGGACAGGGAGATCCACCCCTCCACTTT
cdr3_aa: CASGPGQGDPPLHF

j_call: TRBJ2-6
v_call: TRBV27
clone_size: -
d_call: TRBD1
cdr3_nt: TGTGCCAGCAGTCCCCGGATTCCACAGGGGTCCAACGTCCTGACTTTC
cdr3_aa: CASSPRIPQGSNVLTF

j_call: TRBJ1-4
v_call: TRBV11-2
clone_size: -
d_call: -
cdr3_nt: TGTGCCAGCAGCCGGACAGCAGTTGCAACTAATGAAAAACTGTTTTTT
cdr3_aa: CASSRTAVATNEKLFF

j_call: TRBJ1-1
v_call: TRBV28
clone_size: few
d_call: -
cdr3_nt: TGTGCCAGCAGTTTGAGCCGGGTGAACACTGAAGCTTTCTTT
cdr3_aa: CASSLSRVNTEAFF

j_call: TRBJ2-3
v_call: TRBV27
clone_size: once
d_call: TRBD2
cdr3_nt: TGTGCCAGCAGTTCGCAACTAGCGGGAGGAAGTTGGACGCAGTATTTT
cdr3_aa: CASSSQLAGGSWTQYF

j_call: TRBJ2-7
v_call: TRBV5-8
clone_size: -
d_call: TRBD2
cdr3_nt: TGTGCCAGCAGCTGGGGACTAGCGGGAACCTACGAGCAGTACTTC
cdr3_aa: CASSWGLAGTYEQYF

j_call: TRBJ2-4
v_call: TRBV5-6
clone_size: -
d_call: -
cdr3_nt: TGTGCCAGCAGCCCCCCCTCAGGGGCCGCCATAGCCAAAAACATTCAGTACTTC
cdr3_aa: CASSPPSGAAIAKNIQYF

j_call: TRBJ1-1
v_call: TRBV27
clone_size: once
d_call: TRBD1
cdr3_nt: TGTGCCAGCAGTTTAATTACGGGACAGGGATTGACTGAAGCTTTCTTT
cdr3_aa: CASSLITGQGLTEAFF

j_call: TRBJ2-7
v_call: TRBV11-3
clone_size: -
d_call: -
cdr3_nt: TGTGCCAGCAGCTTAAGGGGGTACGAGCAGTACTTC
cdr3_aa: CASSLRGYEQYF

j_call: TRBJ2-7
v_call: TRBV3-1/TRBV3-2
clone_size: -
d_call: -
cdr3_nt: TGTGCCAGCAGCCAAGATTACGGTCCTTTCTCCTACGAGCAGTACTTC
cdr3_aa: CASSQDYGPFSYEQYF

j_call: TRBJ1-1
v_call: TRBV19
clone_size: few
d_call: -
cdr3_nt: TGTGCCAGTGGGAGCTTATTCTCGGAGGCTTTCTTT
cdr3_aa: CASGSLFSEAFF

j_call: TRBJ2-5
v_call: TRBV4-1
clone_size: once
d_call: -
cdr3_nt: TGCGCCAGCAGCCAAACAGGGAGCGGGGCACTACAAGAGACCCAGTACTTC
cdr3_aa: CASSQTGSGALQETQYF

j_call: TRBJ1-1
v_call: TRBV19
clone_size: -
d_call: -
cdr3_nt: TGTGCCAGTAGTATAACTAGGAACACTGAAGCTTTCTTT
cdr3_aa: CASSITRNTEAFF

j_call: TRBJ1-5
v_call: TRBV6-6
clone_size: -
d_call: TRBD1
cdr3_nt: TGTGCCAGCAGTTCACAGGGGAATCAGCCCCAGCATTTT
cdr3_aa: CASSSQGNQPQHF

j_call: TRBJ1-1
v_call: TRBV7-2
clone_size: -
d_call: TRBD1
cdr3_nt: TGTGCCAGCAGTTCTCCGGCCGACAGGGTCATCACTGAAGCTTTCTTT
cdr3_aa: CASSSPADRVITEAFF

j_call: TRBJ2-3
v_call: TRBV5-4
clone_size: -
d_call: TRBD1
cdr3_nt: TGTGCCAGCAGCGGACAGGGCGTAAGAGATACGCAGTATTTT
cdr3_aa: CASSGQGVRDTQYF